This T cell receptor beta chain was captured by sequencing in a study of T-cell reconstitution after alpha-beta-depleted transplantation in children. The junction had 4 bases not matched to a gene; V was cut back by 11 bases and J by 2 bases. Germline V gene lookup returns CDR1 MNHEY and CDR2 SVGEGT. CDR3 length: 12 residues. This clonotype has a handful of counts. Library preparation (for TCRbeta) was performed with unique molecular identifiers. TCRdb reprocessed the PCR reads with MiXCR, giving one entry per CDR3 protein. The sample lists some 590,000 distinct CDR3 sequences, about 10% seen once, with 4% to 5% in the top ten.

The J gene is TRBJ2-3, the V gene TRBV6-2 or TRBV6-3; 7 bases are shared with TRBD2. This TCR was recovered from a human donor who donated a stem cell graft to a child with acute myeloid leukemia. This specimen consisted of PBMCs from the stem cell graft donor, obtained from the stem cell graft. Here the CDR3 reads CAAAGDTDTQYF. The CDR3 DNA follows: TGTGCCGCGGCGGGGGACACAGATACGCAGTATTTT.